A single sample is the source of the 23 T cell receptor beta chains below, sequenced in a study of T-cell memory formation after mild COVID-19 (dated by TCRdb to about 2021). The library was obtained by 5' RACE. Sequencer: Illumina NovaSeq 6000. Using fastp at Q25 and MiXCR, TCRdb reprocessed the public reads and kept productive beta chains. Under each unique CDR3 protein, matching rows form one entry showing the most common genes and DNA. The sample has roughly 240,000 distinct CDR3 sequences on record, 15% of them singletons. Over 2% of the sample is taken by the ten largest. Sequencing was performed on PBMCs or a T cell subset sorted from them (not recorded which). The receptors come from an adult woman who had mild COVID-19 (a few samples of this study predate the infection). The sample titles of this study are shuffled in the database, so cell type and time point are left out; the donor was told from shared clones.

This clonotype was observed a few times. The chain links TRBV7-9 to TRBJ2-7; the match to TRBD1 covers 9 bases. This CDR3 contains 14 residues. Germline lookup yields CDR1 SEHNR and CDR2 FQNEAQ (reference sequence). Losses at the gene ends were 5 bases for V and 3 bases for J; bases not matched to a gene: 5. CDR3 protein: CASSPEGQGYEQYF. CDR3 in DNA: TGTGCCAGCAGCCCCGAGGGACAGGGCTACGAGCAGTACTTC. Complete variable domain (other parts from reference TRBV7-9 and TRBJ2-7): DTGVSQNPRHKITKRGQNVTFRCDPISEHNRLYWYRQTLGQGPEFLTYFQNEAQLEKSRLLSDRFSAERPKGSFSTLEIQRTEQGDSAMYLCASSPEGQGYEQYFGPGTRLTVT.

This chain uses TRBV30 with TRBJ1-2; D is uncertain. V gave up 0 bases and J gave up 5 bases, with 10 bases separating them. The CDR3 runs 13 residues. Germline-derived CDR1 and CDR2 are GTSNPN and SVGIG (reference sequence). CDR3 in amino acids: CAWSVGGKYGYTF. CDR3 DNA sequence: TGTGCCTGGAGTGTCGGAGGGAAGTATGGCTACACCTTC.

DNA for the CDR3: TGTGCCAGCAGCTCCCCCCGGCTAGCGGGAGTCTTTGGGCAGTTCTTC. This encodes CASSSPRLAGVFGQFF. The chain links TRBV11-2 to TRBJ2-1, with 10 bases identical to TRBD2. The CDR3 loop spans 16 amino acids. V shed 4 bases and J 12 bases; nucleotides not matched to a gene: 15. The germline CDR1 and CDR2 sequences are SGHAT and FQNNGV.

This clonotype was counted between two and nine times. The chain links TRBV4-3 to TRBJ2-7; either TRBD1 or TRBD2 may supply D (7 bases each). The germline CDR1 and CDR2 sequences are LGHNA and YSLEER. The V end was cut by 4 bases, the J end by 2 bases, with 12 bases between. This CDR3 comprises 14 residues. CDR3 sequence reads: CASSPGGGPYEQYF. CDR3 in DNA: TGCGCCAGCAGCCCAGGGGGAGGGCCCTACGAGCAGTACTTC.

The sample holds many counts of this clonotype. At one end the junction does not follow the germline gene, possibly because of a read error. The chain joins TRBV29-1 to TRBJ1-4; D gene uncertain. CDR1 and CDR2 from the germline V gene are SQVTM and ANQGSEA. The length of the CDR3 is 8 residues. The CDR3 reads CSVEDGIF. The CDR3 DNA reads TGCAGCGTTGAAGATGGGATTTTT. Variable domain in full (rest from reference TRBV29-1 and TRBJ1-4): SAVISQKPSRDICQRGTSLTIQCQVDSQVTMMFWYRQQPGQSLTLIATANQGSEATYESGFVIDKFPISRPNLTFSTLTVSNMSPEDSSIYLCSVEDGIFGSGTQLSVL.

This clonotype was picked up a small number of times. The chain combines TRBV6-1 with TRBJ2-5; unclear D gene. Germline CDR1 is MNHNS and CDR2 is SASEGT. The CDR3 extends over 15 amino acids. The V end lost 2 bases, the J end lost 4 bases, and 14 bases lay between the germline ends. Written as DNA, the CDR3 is TGTGCCAGCAGTGAATTTGCAGTCCGGCGAGAGACCCAGTACTTC. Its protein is CASSEFAVRRETQYF.

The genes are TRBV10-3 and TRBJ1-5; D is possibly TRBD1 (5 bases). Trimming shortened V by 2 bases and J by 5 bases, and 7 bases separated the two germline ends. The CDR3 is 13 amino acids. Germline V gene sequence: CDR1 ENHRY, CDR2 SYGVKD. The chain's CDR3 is CAISEGTHQPQHF. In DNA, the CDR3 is TGTGCCATCAGTGAGGGGACTCATCAGCCCCAGCATTTT.

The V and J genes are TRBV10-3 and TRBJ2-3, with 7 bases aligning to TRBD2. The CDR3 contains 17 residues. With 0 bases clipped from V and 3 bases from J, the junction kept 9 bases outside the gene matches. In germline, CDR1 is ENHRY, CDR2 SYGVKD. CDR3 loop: CAISESTISSGTDTQYF. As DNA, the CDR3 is TGTGCCATCAGTGAGTCTACGATATCTAGCGGAACAGATACGCAGTATTTT.

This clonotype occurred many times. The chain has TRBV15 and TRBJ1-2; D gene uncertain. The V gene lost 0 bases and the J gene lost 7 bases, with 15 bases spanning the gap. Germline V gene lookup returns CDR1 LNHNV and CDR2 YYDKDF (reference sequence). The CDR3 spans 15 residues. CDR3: CATSRDKVYPLGYTF. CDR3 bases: TGTGCCACCAGCAGAGATAAGGTGTATCCTCTTGGCTACACCTTC. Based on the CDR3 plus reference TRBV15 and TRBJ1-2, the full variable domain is DAMVIQNPRYQVTQFGKPVTLSCSQTLNHNVMYWYQQKSSQAPKLLFHYYDKDFNNEADTPDNFQSRRPNTSFCFLDIRSPGLGDTAMYLCATSRDKVYPLGYTFGSGTRLTVV.

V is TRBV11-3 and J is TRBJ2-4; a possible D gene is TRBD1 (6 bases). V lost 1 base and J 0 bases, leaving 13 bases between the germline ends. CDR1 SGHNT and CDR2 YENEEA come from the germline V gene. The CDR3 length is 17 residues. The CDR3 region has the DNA TGTGCCAGCAGCTTAGGATTCAGGGGTCAAGCCAAAAACATTCAGTACTTC. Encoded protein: CASSLGFRGQAKNIQYF.

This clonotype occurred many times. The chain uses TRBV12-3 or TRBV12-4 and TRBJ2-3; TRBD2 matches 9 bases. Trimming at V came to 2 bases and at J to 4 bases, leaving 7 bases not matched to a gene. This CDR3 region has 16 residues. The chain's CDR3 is CASSLRAGGPADTQYF. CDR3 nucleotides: TGTGCCAGCAGTTTAAGGGCGGGGGGGCCCGCAGATACGCAGTATTTT.

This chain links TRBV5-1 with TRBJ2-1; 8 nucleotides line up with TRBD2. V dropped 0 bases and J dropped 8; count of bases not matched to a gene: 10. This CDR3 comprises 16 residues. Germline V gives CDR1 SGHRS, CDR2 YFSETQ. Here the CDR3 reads CASSLAGTSSVDEQFF. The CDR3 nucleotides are TGCGCCAGCAGCTTGGCCGGGACTAGTAGCGTGGATGAGCAGTTCTTC. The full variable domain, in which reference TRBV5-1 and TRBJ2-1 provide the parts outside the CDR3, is KAGVTQTPRYLIKTRGQQVTLSCSPISGHRSVSWYQQTPGQGLQFLFEYFSETQRNKGNFPGRFSGRQFSNSRSEMNVSTLELGDSALYLCASSLAGTSSVDEQFFGPGTRLTVL.

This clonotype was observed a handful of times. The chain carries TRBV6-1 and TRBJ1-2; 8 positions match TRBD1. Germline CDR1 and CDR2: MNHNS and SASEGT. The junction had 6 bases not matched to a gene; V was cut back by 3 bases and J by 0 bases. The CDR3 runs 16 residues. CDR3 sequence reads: CASSDPGTGANYGYTF. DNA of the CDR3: TGTGCCAGCAGTGACCCTGGGACAGGAGCTAACTATGGCTACACCTTC.

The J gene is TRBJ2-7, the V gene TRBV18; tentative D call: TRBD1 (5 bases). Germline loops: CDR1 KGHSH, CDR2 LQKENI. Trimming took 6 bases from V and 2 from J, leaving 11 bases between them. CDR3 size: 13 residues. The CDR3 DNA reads TGTGCCAGCTCTCATCGACAGACCTACGAGCAGTACTTC. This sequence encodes CASSHRQTYEQYF.

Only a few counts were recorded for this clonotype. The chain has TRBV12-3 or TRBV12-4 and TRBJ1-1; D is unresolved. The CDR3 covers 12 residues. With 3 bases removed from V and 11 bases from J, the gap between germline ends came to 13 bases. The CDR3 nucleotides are TGTGCCAGCAGTTTTCGGTCCCTTCGGGCTTTCTTT. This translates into CASSFRSLRAFF.

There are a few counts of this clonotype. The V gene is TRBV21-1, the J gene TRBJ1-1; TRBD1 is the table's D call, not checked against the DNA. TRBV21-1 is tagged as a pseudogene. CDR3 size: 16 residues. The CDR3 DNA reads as TGTGCCAGCAGAGACAGGGGTCGACTTCTGAACACTGAAGCTTTCTTT. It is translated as CASRDRGRLLNTEAFF.

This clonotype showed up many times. CDR3 residues: CASSWTEETQYF. In nucleotides, the CDR3 is TGTGCCAGCAGCTGGACAGAAGAGACCCAGTACTTC. This chain uses TRBV5-6 with TRBJ2-5; maybe TRBD1 (6 bases). The CDR3 runs to 12 residues. Trimming pared 3 bases from V and 3 bases from J, leaving 6 bases between. CDR1 is SGHDT and CDR2 is YYEEEE in the germline V gene.

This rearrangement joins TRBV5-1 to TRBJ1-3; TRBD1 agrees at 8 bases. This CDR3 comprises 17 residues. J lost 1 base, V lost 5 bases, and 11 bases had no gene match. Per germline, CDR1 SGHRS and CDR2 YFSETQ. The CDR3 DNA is TGCGCCAGCAGGCCTTCCTACAGGGGGGCGTCTGGAAACACCATATATTTT. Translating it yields CASRPSYRGASGNTIYF.

The CDR3, as DNA: TGTGCCAGCAAATCCAGCGGGGGGCGGGTTTACGATACGCAGTATTTT. Its protein product is CASKSSGGRVYDTQYF. The chain has TRBV7-9 and TRBJ2-3; 9 nucleotides align to TRBD2. The CDR3 runs 16 residues. Germline V gives CDR1 SEHNR, CDR2 FQNEAQ (reference sequence). Trimming cost V 7 bases and J 6 bases; bases outside gene matches: 14.

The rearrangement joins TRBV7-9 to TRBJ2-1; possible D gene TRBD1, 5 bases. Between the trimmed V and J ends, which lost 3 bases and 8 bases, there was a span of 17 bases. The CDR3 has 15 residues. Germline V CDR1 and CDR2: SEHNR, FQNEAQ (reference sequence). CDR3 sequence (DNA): TGTGCCAGCAGCTTTACAGACCCTGACAGAGATGAGCAGTTCTTC. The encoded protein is CASSFTDPDRDEQFF.

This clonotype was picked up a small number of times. CDR3 in DNA: TGTGCCAGCAGTTCGAGGGGAATGGGAAACACCATATATTTT. It is translated as CASSSRGMGNTIYF. V gene TRBV12-3 or TRBV12-4 combines with J gene TRBJ1-3; a possible D gene is TRBD1 (5 bases). The CDR3 spans 14 residues. V dropped 4 bases and J dropped 4 bases, with 11 bases sitting between them.

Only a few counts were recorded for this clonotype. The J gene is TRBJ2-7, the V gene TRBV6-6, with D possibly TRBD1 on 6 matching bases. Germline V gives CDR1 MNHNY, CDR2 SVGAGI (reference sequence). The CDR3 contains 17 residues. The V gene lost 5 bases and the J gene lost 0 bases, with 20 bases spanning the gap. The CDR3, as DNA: TGTGCCAGCAGTCCGGGACAAGGGTCCTTTCTCTCCTACGAGCAGTACTTC. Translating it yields CASSPGQGSFLSYEQYF.

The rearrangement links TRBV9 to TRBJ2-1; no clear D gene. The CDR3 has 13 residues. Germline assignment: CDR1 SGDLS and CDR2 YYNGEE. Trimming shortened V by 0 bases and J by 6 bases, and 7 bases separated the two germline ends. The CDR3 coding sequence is TGTGCCAGCAGCGTAGCCCCTGGCAATGAGCAGTTCTTC. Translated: CASSVAPGNEQFF.